A single T cell receptor beta chain is shown here with its context. The protocol was immunoSEQ multiplex PCR, while the TCRdb copy is restricted to in-frame clones and leaves out a portion. The sample lists approximately 200,000 clones, 75% to 90% seen once, with roughly 4.9% in the top ten. From germline, CDR1 is KGHSH and CDR2 LQKENI. V was pared by 3 bases and J by 1 base, with 8 bases between. The CDR3 is 14 amino acids. This sample was taken from a study of blood T cell repertoires in COVID-19. About the research overall: COVID-19 samples, acute and convalescent, were from the United States, Italy and Spain. From T cells, B-cell-depleted T cells, or PBMCs came the material, which was cDNA or gDNA.

Cohorts were determined from participant-reported clinical history. A COVID-19 case had been met by exposed participants during the 2 weeks before study entry. The specimen was PBMCs or T cells enriched from blood (not recorded which). V and J are TRBV18 and TRBJ2-3; the D gene is possibly TRBD1 (5 bases). This TCR was sampled from a woman aged 25 to 39 who had been exposed to COVID-19. The CDR3 loop reads CASSPDTRTDTQYF. CDR3 DNA sequence: TGTGCCAGCTCACCGGACACTCGCACAGATACGCAGTATTTT.